A selection of T cell receptor beta chains follows, all from one sample in a study of OX40 agonist ivuxolimab in advanced cancers. TCRdb's table, derived via immunoSEQ multiplex PCR, lists solely in-frame clones and lacks some. Found here are 95,000 to 120,000 clones, around 90% of them singletons; the top ten hold under 0.85%. The material was CD4+ or CD8+ T cells sorted from blood, obtained in a trial of the OX40 agonist ivuxolimab. The receptor source for this set is an adult with an advanced solid tumor such as melanoma, head and neck, liver or kidney cancer. CDR3s include the opening cysteine and the closing phenylalanine or tryptophan. Fields, in order: CDR3 DNA, CDR3 protein, V gene, D gene, J gene, clone size. D genes are given only for firm matches. Size values are once, few and many counts, or a class for expanded clones, and some rows have none.

CDR3 DNA: TGTGCCATCAGGCCGGGACAGGGGTACACTGAAGCTTTCTTT; CDR3 protein: CAIRPGQGYTEAFF; V gene: TRBV10-3; D gene: TRBD1; J gene: TRBJ1-1; clone size: -
CDR3 DNA: TGCGCCAGCAGCCAAGAGCCCCTCGATAGCAATCAGCCCCAGCATTTT; CDR3 protein: CASSQEPLDSNQPQHF; V gene: TRBV4-1; D gene: -; J gene: TRBJ1-5; clone size: -
CDR3 DNA: TGTGCCACCAGCATAGGGAAGGGTATAGCGGGAACCTACAATGAGCAGTTCTTC; CDR3 protein: CATSIGKGIAGTYNEQFF; V gene: TRBV15; D gene: TRBD2; J gene: TRBJ2-1; clone size: -
CDR3 DNA: TGTGCCAGTGGGGCGGAGCAGCCCGAAAAACTGTTTTTT; CDR3 protein: CASGAEQPEKLFF; V gene: TRBV2; D gene: -; J gene: TRBJ1-4; clone size: -
CDR3 DNA: TGTGCCAGTTCTGAGGTCTCTGGAAACACCATATATTTT; CDR3 protein: CASSEVSGNTIYF; V gene: TRBV19; D gene: -; J gene: TRBJ1-3; clone size: -
CDR3 DNA: TGCGCCAGCAGGCCCCGACAGGGCACGAACACTGAAGCTTTCTTT; CDR3 protein: CASRPRQGTNTEAFF; V gene: TRBV5-1; D gene: TRBD1; J gene: TRBJ1-1; clone size: -
CDR3 DNA: TGCGCCAGCAGCCAAGTCGGCGTTGGTATCACAGATACGCAGTATTTT; CDR3 protein: CASSQVGVGITDTQYF; V gene: TRBV4-1; D gene: -; J gene: TRBJ2-3; clone size: -
CDR3 DNA: TGTGCCATCAGGGGGACAGGGAGTGGCTACACCTTC; CDR3 protein: CAIRGTGSGYTF; V gene: TRBV10-3; D gene: TRBD1; J gene: TRBJ1-2; clone size: -
CDR3 DNA: TGTGCCTGGGGACAGGACTCTCAAACTGAGCAGTTCTTC; CDR3 protein: CAWGQDSQTEQFF; V gene: TRBV30; D gene: TRBD1; J gene: TRBJ2-1; clone size: -
CDR3 DNA: TGTGCCAGCACAGGGACAGCTTCTAGCAATCAGCCCCAGCATTTT; CDR3 protein: CASTGTASSNQPQHF; V gene: TRBV5-5; D gene: TRBD1; J gene: TRBJ1-5; clone size: -
CDR3 DNA: TGCGCCAGCAGCTTGGCCCTCCTAGGGGGGCATTCGGGTCGCGGCGAAAATGAGCAGTTCTTC; CDR3 protein: CASSLALLGGHSGRGENEQFF; V gene: TRBV5-1; D gene: -; J gene: TRBJ2-1; clone size: -
CDR3 DNA: TGTGCCAGCAGTTTACCGGGACTAGCGGGAGTTGGCCCAGATACGCAGTATTTT; CDR3 protein: CASSLPGLAGVGPDTQYF; V gene: TRBV27; D gene: TRBD2; J gene: TRBJ2-3; clone size: once
CDR3 DNA: TGTGCCAGTCGACAGGATAATGAAAAACTGTTTTTT; CDR3 protein: CASRQDNEKLFF; V gene: TRBV19; D gene: -; J gene: TRBJ1-4; clone size: -
CDR3 DNA: TGTGCTAGCAGCTTGTCAGGGGGCTATGAGCAGTTCTTC; CDR3 protein: CASSLSGGYEQFF; V gene: TRBV7-7; D gene: TRBD1; J gene: TRBJ2-1; clone size: -
CDR3 DNA: TGCGCCAGCAGCCGACAGGAGAACACTGAAGCTTTCTTT; CDR3 protein: CASSRQENTEAFF; V gene: TRBV4-1; D gene: -; J gene: TRBJ1-1; clone size: -
CDR3 DNA: TGTGCCAGCAGGGGGCCACTTTCAGCTTTCTTT; CDR3 protein: CASRGPLSAFF; V gene: TRBV6-1; D gene: -; J gene: TRBJ1-1; clone size: once
CDR3 DNA: TGCAGCGTAGACAGGGGGCCAGATACGCAGTATTTT; CDR3 protein: CSVDRGPDTQYF; V gene: TRBV29-1; D gene: TRBD1; J gene: TRBJ2-3; clone size: -
CDR3 DNA: TGTGCCAGCTCCCCAGGTGTCTCTGGAAACACCATATATTTT; CDR3 protein: CASSPGVSGNTIYF; V gene: TRBV18; D gene: -; J gene: TRBJ1-3; clone size: -
CDR3 DNA: TGTGCCAGCAGCTCATACTACGAGCAGTACTTC; CDR3 protein: CASSSYYEQYF; V gene: TRBV7-2; D gene: -; J gene: TRBJ2-7; clone size: -
CDR3 DNA: TGTGCCAGCAGCGCCGGGACGAACACCGGGGAGCTGTTTTTT; CDR3 protein: CASSAGTNTGELFF; V gene: TRBV5-4; D gene: -; J gene: TRBJ2-2; clone size: -
CDR3 DNA: TGTGCCAGTAGTATAAGCAGGGGGCGGAATCAGCCCCAGCATTTT; CDR3 protein: CASSISRGRNQPQHF; V gene: TRBV19; D gene: TRBD1; J gene: TRBJ1-5; clone size: once
CDR3 DNA: TGTGCCAGCAGCCGAGACTGGACAGATAATGAAAAACTGTTTTTT; CDR3 protein: CASSRDWTDNEKLFF; V gene: TRBV7-2; D gene: -; J gene: TRBJ1-4; clone size: -
CDR3 DNA: TGCGCCAGCAGCTTGGAAATCGGGACAGGGGTCGGCTACACCTTC; CDR3 protein: CASSLEIGTGVGYTF; V gene: TRBV5-1; D gene: TRBD1; J gene: TRBJ1-2; clone size: once